The entry below gives a single T cell receptor (beta chain) sequence along with its context. Its target is not known. CDR3 size: 14 residues. Trimming cost V 5 bases and J 3 bases; bases outside gene matches: 5. Germline V CDR1 and CDR2: MDHEN, SYDVKM. The data are from a study of cytomegalovirus exposure and HLA in healthy donors. About the research overall: The use of the same platform for the 95 to 150 validation repertoires and the approximately 690 first-cohort repertoires was reported by a later analysis.

Method: immunoSEQ multiplex PCR; TCRdb's copy keeps in-frame clones and lacks some. Among about 120,000 clones listed, more than 70% were seen once. Notes on the study in general: The authors enumerated some 160 TCR beta chains as linked to cytomegalovirus. Subsequent analysis found a tendency for first-cohort TCR clusters to co-occur within the 120 validation repertoires.

The sequenced sample consisted of PBMCs. The chain has TRBV28 and TRBJ2-7; 9 bases line up with TRBD1. The clonotype was recovered from a woman younger than 35 in good health and CMV-seronegative. CDR3 protein: CASSGDRGNYEQYF. The CDR3 DNA is TGTGCCAGCAGTGGAGACAGGGGGAACTACGAGCAGTACTTC.